Listed below are T cell receptor beta chains from one sample, sequenced in a study of monozygotic twins with inflammatory bowel disease. TCRdb reanalyzed the 5' RACE reads, giving one entry per CDR3 protein sequence and no DNA. This sample's table has fewer than 450,000 distinct CDR3 sequences. Sequenced sample: blood. All receptors derive from a human donor with ulcerative colitis or Crohn's disease, or a healthy co-twin of an affected twin (not recorded which). CDR3s include the opening cysteine and the closing phenylalanine or tryptophan. Fields, in order: CDR3 length, V gene, J gene, CDR3 protein.

CDR3 length: 12
V gene: TRBV6-6
J gene: TRBJ2-7
CDR3 protein: CASSQSPYEQYF

CDR3 length: 14
V gene: TRBV5-1
J gene: TRBJ2-7
CDR3 protein: CASSLSGNRYEQYF

CDR3 length: 16
V gene: TRBV20-1
J gene: TRBJ2-7
CDR3 protein: CSATGTSGSSSYEQYF

CDR3 length: 16
V gene: TRBV6-1
J gene: TRBJ2-7
CDR3 protein: CASSEVISGVLDEQYF

CDR3 length: 15
V gene: TRBV3-1
J gene: TRBJ2-7
CDR3 protein: CASSPSGSYSYEQYF

CDR3 length: 14
V gene: TRBV7-9
J gene: TRBJ1-1
CDR3 protein: CASSFSGGNTEAFF

CDR3 length: 19
V gene: TRBV5-1
J gene: TRBJ2-3
CDR3 protein: CASSLAPEGTAYSTDTQYF

CDR3 length: 13
V gene: TRBV20-1
J gene: TRBJ2-7
CDR3 protein: CSAREGGAYEQYF

CDR3 length: 17
V gene: TRBV5-1
J gene: TRBJ1-1
CDR3 protein: CASSLEQGANYYTEAFF

CDR3 length: 16
V gene: TRBV30
J gene: TRBJ2-1
CDR3 protein: CAWSVQLAGGTNEQFF

CDR3 length: 13
V gene: TRBV7-6
J gene: TRBJ1-4
CDR3 protein: CASSLALNEKLFF

CDR3 length: 14
V gene: TRBV24-1
J gene: TRBJ2-1
CDR3 protein: CATNSAGTDNEQFF

CDR3 length: 12
V gene: TRBV10-3
J gene: TRBJ2-7
CDR3 protein: CAISESSPEQYF

CDR3 length: 14
V gene: TRBV9
J gene: TRBJ1-6
CDR3 protein: CASSVNRRNSPLHF

CDR3 length: 16
V gene: TRBV5-1
J gene: TRBJ2-7
CDR3 protein: CASSVNPGQSSYEQYF

CDR3 length: 14
V gene: TRBV9
J gene: TRBJ2-1
CDR3 protein: CASNLERGANEQFF

CDR3 length: 16
V gene: TRBV24-1
J gene: TRBJ2-7
CDR3 protein: CATSDSPGQGGYEQYF

CDR3 length: 15
V gene: TRBV12-3/TRBV12-4
J gene: TRBJ2-3
CDR3 protein: CASSFTGTSTDTQYF